The 23 T cell receptor beta chains in this list originate from one sample, sequenced in a study of vaccination effects on CD4 cells after COVID-19. No antigen has been assigned to these receptors. Using viral peptide pools, the ViraFEST assay grew out antigen-specific CD4+ T cells prior to sequencing. Following culture for 9 to 11 days, CD4+ T cells were isolated. Each vaccine recipient was nucleocapsid antibody negative and had no prior SARS-CoV-2 infection. This table comes from immunoSEQ multiplex PCR, and its TCRdb copy is limited to in-frame clones, with some not included. The sample holds tens of thousands of clones, roughly three quarters seen once. The sequencing here drew on CD4+ T cells from PBMCs cultured with HCoV-NL63 spike peptides, taken before COVID-19 vaccination. The receptors originated from a human donor who received a COVID-19 vaccine.

The V call is TRBV5-1, the J call TRBJ1-3; the D gene is possibly TRBD1 (6 bases). The CDR3 runs 14 residues. Deletions cut 3 bases from V and 1 base from J, with 8 bases between. Germline lookup yields CDR1 SGHRS and CDR2 YFSETQ. This CDR3 reads CASSSTGSGNTIYF. CDR3 nucleotide sequence: TGCGCCAGCAGCTCAACAGGGTCTGGAAACACCATATATTTT.

This clone has more than one count but fewer than ten. The gene calls are TRBV5-1 and TRBJ2-7; D remains unclear. CDR1 is SGHRS, CDR2 YFSETQ, per germline. The ends were cut back, 5 bases at V and 6 bases at J, with 12 bases in the middle. The CDR3 spans 12 residues. The CDR3 loop reads CASRAPTGEQYV. Written as DNA, the CDR3 is TGCGCCAGCAGAGCCCCCACCGGCGAGCAGTACGTC.

The sample holds a few counts of this clone. The genes are TRBV25-1 and TRBJ1-3; a weak D match, TRBD1 (5 bases). The CDR3 is 14 amino acids. Germline V lookup: CDR1 MGHDK, CDR2 SYGVNS. V gave up 3 bases and J gave up 1 base, with 7 bases separating them. CDR3 DNA: TGTGCCAGCAGTGAGCCAGGGTCTGGAAACACCATATATTTT. Translation gives CASSEPGSGNTIYF.

The J gene is TRBJ1-1, the V gene TRBV19, with D possibly matching TRBD1 (5 bases). Trimming left V 1 base short and J 4 bases short, with 16 bases between. The CDR3 is 16 residues long. Germline CDR1 and CDR2: LNHDA and SQIVND (reference sequence). The CDR3 reads CASSIGSGSHGTEAFF. The CDR3 coding sequence is TGTGCCAGTAGTATAGGGTCAGGGAGCCACGGCACTGAAGCTTTCTTT.

This chain links TRBV5-6 with TRBJ1-6; D may be TRBD1 (5 bases). The CDR3 contains 14 residues. Trimming pared 4 bases from V and 10 bases from J, leaving 15 bases between. Germline values: CDR1 SGHDT, CDR2 YYEEEE. In DNA form, the CDR3 reads TGTGCCAGCAGCCCCTGGGACGGGGCCTCACCCCTCCACTTT. This encodes CASSPWDGASPLHF.

The chain has TRBV7-3 and TRBJ1-2, with D tentatively TRBD1 (5 bases). The germline V gene encodes CDR1 SGHTA and CDR2 FQGTGA. The length of the CDR3 is 13 residues. Trimming cost V 3 bases and J 0 bases, with 5 bases left between them. The CDR3 sequence: CASSLGPNYGYTF. In nucleotides, the CDR3 is TGTGCCAGCAGCTTGGGACCTAACTATGGCTACACCTTC.

The chain employs TRBV5-4 and TRBJ1-1; D unresolved. This CDR3 contains 15 residues. Germline CDR1 SGHNT, CDR2 YYREEE (reference sequence). Trimming stripped 3 bases from V and 0 bases from J, with 12 bases between. The CDR3 region has the DNA TGTGCCAGCAGCTCCCGGGCCAACATGAACACTGAAGCTTTCTTT. The encoded protein is CASSSRANMNTEAFF.

The chain employs TRBV3-1 (or the pseudogene TRBV3-2) and TRBJ2-2; D not resolved. CDR1 is LGHDT and CDR2 is YNNKEL in the germline V gene (reference sequence). The length of the CDR3 is 15 residues. Trimming took 0 bases from V and 3 from J, leaving 8 bases between them. The CDR3 region is CASSQDRGYTGELFF. Here the CDR3 DNA reads TGTGCCAGCAGCCAAGATCGCGGATACACCGGGGAGCTGTTTTTT.

J is TRBJ1-5 and V is TRBV6-5; a weak D match, TRBD1 (6 bases). The CDR3 length is 15 residues. With 2 bases removed from V and 1 base from J, the gap between germline ends came to 9 bases. Germline CDR1 MNHEY, CDR2 SVGAGI. DNA for the CDR3: TGTGCCAGCAGTTACGGGGGGGCGAGCAATCAGCCCCAGCATTTT. Protein sequence: CASSYGGASNQPQHF.

This clone has more than one count but fewer than ten. This chain joins TRBV5-1 and TRBJ1-2; 9 bases fit TRBD1. The V segment lost 6 bases and the J segment 1 base; nucleotides outside the gene matches: 7. CDR1 SGHRS and CDR2 YFSETQ come from the germline V gene. There are 15 residues in the CDR3. The CDR3 reads CASTSRGQGNYGYTF. CDR3 nucleotides: TGCGCCAGCACTTCACGGGGACAGGGTAACTATGGCTACACCTTC.

This sequence joins TRBV7-3 and TRBJ2-2; 7 bases agree with TRBD1. V trimming: 5 bases; J trimming: 7 bases; junction bases outside the gene matches: 4. The CDR3 spans 13 residues. Germline CDR1 SGHTA, CDR2 FQGTGA. The CDR3 loop is CASSLTGVGELFF. DNA for the CDR3: TGTGCCAGCAGCCTTACAGGGGTCGGGGAGCTGTTTTTT. Using reference TRBV7-3 and TRBJ2-2 for the parts outside the CDR3, the full variable domain is GAGVSQTPSNKVTEKGKYVELRCDPISGHTALYWYRQSLGQGPEFLIYFQGTGAADDSGLPNDRFFAVRPEGSVSTLKIQRTERGDSAVYLCASSLTGVGELFFGEGSRLTVL.

The gene calls are TRBV11-2 and TRBJ1-1; the D gene is possibly TRBD1 (5 bases). V lost 0 bases, J lost 6 bases, and 17 bases lay in between. Germline loops: CDR1 SGHAT, CDR2 FQNNGV. The CDR3 has 16 amino acids. The CDR3 here is CASSLDQWQDTSEAFF. CDR3 nucleotide sequence: TGTGCCAGCAGCTTAGATCAGTGGCAGGACACATCTGAAGCTTTCTTT.

This chain uses TRBV6-1 with TRBJ1-5; D gene ambiguous. Trimming removed 4 bases at V and 6 bases at J, with 19 bases between. The CDR3 totals 16 residues. Germline-derived CDR1 and CDR2 are MNHNS and SASEGT. The CDR3 nucleotides read TGTGCCAGCAGTGGTACCGGGAGCTGGGCATCTCAGCCCCAGCATTTT. Translating it yields CASSGTGSWASQPQHF.

In its sample, this clone was seen a few times. The rearrangement uses TRBV3-1 (or the pseudogene TRBV3-2) and TRBJ1-4; a weak D match, TRBD1 (6 bases). This CDR3 comprises 14 residues. Germline V gene lookup returns CDR1 LGHDT and CDR2 YNNKEL (reference sequence). V lost 3 bases to trimming and J lost 5 bases, with 10 bases between them. CDR3 DNA: TGTGCCAGCAGCCAGGACAGCCGCAATGAAAAACTGTTTTTT. Protein sequence: CASSQDSRNEKLFF.

CDR3 bases: TGTGCCAGCATCACGGGACTAGCGGGGACGAACACCGGGGAGCTGTTTTTT. Amino acid sequence: CASITGLAGTNTGELFF. V usage is TRBV28 and J usage is TRBJ2-2; the match to TRBD2 covers 13 bases. This CDR3 region has 17 residues. Germline lookup yields CDR1 MDHEN and CDR2 SYDVKM. V shed 7 bases, J shed 0 bases, and the junction held 5 bases outside the gene matches.

This clone is a singleton in its sample. In DNA form, the CDR3 reads TGTGCCAGCAGCTTGACCAGGGAGGACGAGGTTTCGCACGAGCAGTACGTC. Protein product: CASSLTREDEVSHEQYV. The V gene is TRBV7-9, the J gene TRBJ2-7, with a weak D call TRBD2 (6 bases). V shed 3 bases and J shed 5 bases, with 23 bases lying between them. The CDR3 has 17 amino acids. The germline V gene has CDR1 SEHNR and CDR2 FQNEAQ (reference sequence).

The chain carries TRBV15 and TRBJ2-1, with a tentative D call TRBD1 (5 bases). CDR3 length equals 14 residues. Germline V gene lookup returns CDR1 LNHNV and CDR2 YYDKDF (reference sequence). Deletions cut 1 base from V and 4 bases from J, with 8 bases between. CDR3 loop: CATSRGQSYNEQFF. CDR3 nucleotide sequence: TGTGCCACCAGCAGAGGACAGAGTTACAATGAGCAGTTCTTC.

The chain is built from TRBV2 and TRBJ2-5; D is ambiguous. The ends were cut back, 7 bases at V and 5 bases at J, with 14 bases in the middle. The length of the CDR3 is 13 residues. CDR1 is SNHLY and CDR2 is FYNNEI in the germline V gene. The CDR3 region has the DNA TGTGCCAGCATCGGAACGAGTACGGAGACCCAGTACTTC. This codes for CASIGTSTETQYF.

In regard to this clone: The sample has other DNA sequences that encode this CDR3 too. The CDR3 DNA is TGTGCCAGCAGACTAGCGGGTGCGGAGACCCAGTACTTC. Its translation is CASRLAGAETQYF. This chain links TRBV6-5 with TRBJ2-5; the match to TRBD2 covers 9 bases. The CDR3 is made up of 13 amino acids. J was trimmed by 5 bases and V by 6 bases; bases with no gene match: 4. Germline V CDR1 and CDR2: MNHEY, SVGAGI.

This clone occurred once. J is TRBJ2-4 and V is TRBV28; weak D call: TRBD1 (5 bases). Germline-derived CDR1 and CDR2 are MDHEN and SYDVKM. Trimming took off 4 bases at V and 8 bases at J, with 12 bases between the two ends. This CDR3 has 13 residues. The CDR3 is CASSSSPGYIQYF. The CDR3 nucleotides are TGTGCCAGCAGTTCCTCCCCAGGGTACATTCAGTACTTC.

This chain connects TRBV19 to TRBJ2-3; 8 nucleotides line up with TRBD2. V was pared by 4 bases and J by 5 bases, with 11 bases of the junction left unmatched. CDR3 length: 16 amino acids. Germline lookup yields CDR1 LNHDA and CDR2 SQIVND (reference sequence). The CDR3 nucleotides are TGTGCCAGTAGTAGGGGACTAGGAGGTCGCAGAGATACGCAGTATTTT. Encoded protein: CASSRGLGGRRDTQYF.

The J gene is TRBJ2-2, the V gene TRBV6-1; either TRBD1 or TRBD2 may supply D (5 bases each). Germline CDR1 MNHNS, CDR2 SASEGT. The germline V and J ends were trimmed by 7 bases and 2 bases, with 38 bases remaining between them. The CDR3 is 23 amino acids. CDR3 sequence reads: CASNQAPRPGPGPRKPNTGELFF. The CDR3 bases are TGTGCCAGCAATCAAGCGCCCCGACCGGGGCCGGGACCCCGGAAACCAAACACCGGGGAGCTGTTTTTT.

This chain connects TRBV28 to TRBJ1-5; D not certain. Germline CDR1 reads MDHEN; CDR2 reads SYDVKM. Trimming pared 7 bases from V and 2 bases from J, leaving 18 bases between. This CDR3 is 16 amino acids long. The CDR3 protein is CASTPKGRGGNQPQHF. CDR3 DNA: TGTGCCAGCACCCCCAAGGGCCGTGGCGGCAATCAGCCCCAGCATTTT.